A selection of T cell receptor beta chains follows, all from one sample in a study of blood T cell repertoires in COVID-19. Repertoires were generated with immunoSEQ multiplex PCR, while TCRdb's copy carries only in-frame clones and drops some. The sample holds over 200,000 clones; about 88% are singletons and the top ten take roughly 2%. Sequenced input: peripheral blood. Receptors were obtained from a man between 40 and 49 years old with active or convalescent COVID-19. Both conserved end residues are part of each CDR3. D genes are given only for firm matches. Part of the rows lack a size; the others show once, few, many or a class for expanded clones.

TRBV25-1	TRBJ1-1	TRBD1	.	TGTGCCAGCAGTGCCGGGACAGGGCGTGGGATTGAAGCTTTCTTT	CASSAGTGRGIEAFF
TRBV27	TRBJ1-1	TRBD1	.	TGTGCCAGTACCTTTTCTGGGACAGCTAACACTGAAGCTTTCTTT	CASTFSGTANTEAFF
TRBV5-4	TRBJ2-3	TRBD2	.	TGTGCCAGCAGCGGCTGGACTAGCGGGCGAGCAGATACGCAGTATTTT	CASSGWTSGRADTQYF
TRBV7-9	TRBJ1-2	TRBD1	.	TGTGCCAGCAGCTTAGATGACAGGGAGTCTGGCTACACCTTC	CASSLDDRESGYTF
TRBV24-1	TRBJ2-7	.	many	TGTGCCACCAGTAATGGGCAGGCTCCTCACGAGCAGTACTTC	CATSNGQAPHEQYF
TRBV15	TRBJ1-4	.	.	TGTGCCACCCGCCCTTTTACAGGCGTTAATGAAAAACTGTTTTTT	CATRPFTGVNEKLFF
TRBV28	TRBJ1-5	.	few	TGTGCCAGCAGTTTAAAGAGGCGGGGGCCCCAGCATTTT	CASSLKRRGPQHF
TRBV10-2	TRBJ2-7	TRBD2	.	TGCGCCAGCAGTGAGACGGGAGGGAAAACATACGAGCAGTACTTC	CASSETGGKTYEQYF
TRBV10-3	TRBJ1-2	TRBD1	.	TGTGCCATCAGTGATAACAGGGGCTCTAACTATGGCTACACCTTC	CAISDNRGSNYGYTF
TRBV6-2/TRBV6-3	TRBJ1-2	.	.	TGTGCCAGCAGTCCCCGGACAGTGAGGGGCTACACCTTC	CASSPRTVRGYTF
TRBV6-4	TRBJ1-3	TRBD1	.	TGTGCCAGCACCACGATGACAGGGGGCTCTGGAAACACCATATATTTT	CASTTMTGGSGNTIYF
TRBV6-6	TRBJ1-5	.	once	TGTGCCAGCAGTTACTCATGGCATCAGCCCCAGCATTTT	CASSYSWHQPQHF
TRBV28	TRBJ2-6	TRBD1	.	TGTGCCAGCAGCTCTACAGGGGTGAGGAAGTCCGCCCTGACTTTC	CASSSTGVRKSALTF
TRBV2	TRBJ1-5	TRBD1	.	TGTGCCAGCATCGGGACAGATGCTCGAAGGGCCCAGCATTTT	CASIGTDARRAQHF
TRBV7-3	TRBJ1-2	.	.	TGTGCCAGCAGCTCCAAGGAGGCTCCGACTGGGGGCTACACCTTC	CASSSKEAPTGGYTF
TRBV19	TRBJ1-2	.	.	TGTGCCAGTAGTATCGAGCCGGACAGTGTCTATGGCTACACCTTC	CASSIEPDSVYGYTF
TRBV2	TRBJ2-5	TRBD2	.	TGTGCCAGCGTCAGAGCGGGGGGTGCCGCGGACACCCAGTACTTC	CASVRAGGAADTQYF
TRBV19	TRBJ1-3	.	.	TGTGCCAGTACGGGGGATCCCTCTGGAAACACCATATATTTT	CASTGDPSGNTIYF
TRBV18	TRBJ1-1	TRBD1	few	TGTGCCAGCTCACCGGGACAGGGGAGGGGCGGCACTGAAGCTTTCTTT	CASSPGQGRGGTEAFF
TRBV27	TRBJ1-5	TRBD1	.	TGTGCCAGCAGTTTATCAGGGGGTTTCAGGGGGTTGTGGGATCAGCCCCAGCATTTT	CASSLSGGFRGLWDQPQHF
TRBV30	TRBJ1-1	.	.	TGTGCCTGGAGGGTCCGGGAGGACACTGAAGCTTTCTTT	CAWRVREDTEAFF
TRBV23-1	TRBJ1-1	.	.	TGCGCCAGCAGTCAGGACAGGAACACTGAAGCTTTCTTT	CASSQDRNTEAFF
TRBV28	TRBJ1-1	.	.	TGTGCCAGCAGTCGACCGTTGACGGGTGGAGAAGCTTTCTTT	CASSRPLTGGEAFF
TRBV19	TRBJ1-2	.	once	TGTGCCAGTAGTTCCGCGGACAGTCGGTATGGCTACACCTTC	CASSSADSRYGYTF
TRBV5-6	TRBJ2-7	TRBD1	.	TGTGCCAGCAGCCTCCTCGGGACAGAGTCCTACGAGCAGTACTTC	CASSLLGTESYEQYF
TRBV6-4	TRBJ2-2	TRBD1	.	TGTGCCAGCAGTGGGACAGGGTACACCGGGGAGCTGTTTTTT	CASSGTGYTGELFF
TRBV5-6	TRBJ1-1	.	.	TGTGCCAGCAGCTTAGCGGTGGCCAGAGCTTTCTTT	CASSLAVARAFF
TRBV9	TRBJ2-2	.	.	TGTGCCAGCAGCGTACTAGGGGTAAACACCGGGGAGCTGTTTTTT	CASSVLGVNTGELFF
TRBV5-1	TRBJ2-5	.	.	TGCGCCAGCAGCGGGGGCCTAACAGGGAACGAGACCCAGTACTTC	CASSGGLTGNETQYF